A selection of T cell receptor beta chains follows, all from one sample in a study of control samples from healthy donors and cancer patients. Sequencing used immunoSEQ multiplex PCR; TCRdb keeps in-frame clones, though not all of them. The sample totals under 200,000 clones. Sequences were obtained from blood. The source is a woman in her twenties or thirties in good health. Both conserved end residues are part of each CDR3. Each record gives: V gene, D gene, J gene, CDR3 DNA, CDR3 protein. The D gene is left open where the match is weak.

>TRBV6-6|-|TRBJ2-5
TGTGCCAGCAGTAGGGACTTACAAGAGACCCAGTACTTC
CASSRDLQETQYF
>TRBV29-1|TRBD1|TRBJ2-3
TGCAGCGTGGGAGACAGGGGATTAAAAGGCACAGATACGCAGTATTTT
CSVGDRGLKGTDTQYF
>TRBV18|-|TRBJ2-7
TGTGCCAGCTCCCCGTCCAGGCAGCAGTCCTACGAGCAGTACTTC
CASSPSRQQSYEQYF
>TRBV7-8|-|TRBJ1-1
TGTGCCAGCATCCCGGCCTGGGGCAGAGCGGGGCTAGGAGCTTTCTTT
CASIPAWGRAGLGAFF
>TRBV5-3|-|TRBJ1-5
TGTGCCAGAAGCTTGGAACTGCCTAGCAATCAGCCCCAGCATTTT
CARSLELPSNQPQHF
>TRBV4-1|TRBD1|TRBJ1-4
TGCGCCAGCAGCCGGCGGACAGGGGTCCTTCGTGAAAAACTGTTTTTT
CASSRRTGVLREKLFF
>TRBV19|TRBD1|TRBJ1-2
TGTGCCAGTAGTCCGGGACAGGGAGGAAACACCTTC
CASSPGQGGNTF
>TRBV5-1|TRBD1|TRBJ2-7
TGCGCCAGCAGCGGGGAGACAGGGGCCCAGAGCTCCTACGAGCAGTACTTC
CASSGETGAQSSYEQYF
>TRBV5-1|TRBD2|TRBJ2-2
TGCGCCAGCTCGCCCCTGGCTAGCGGGGGGAACACCGGGGAGCTGTTTTTT
CASSPLASGGNTGELFF
>TRBV7-7|-|TRBJ2-3
TGTGCTAGCAGCTTAGAGGGGTACACAGATACGCAGTATTTT
CASSLEGYTDTQYF
>TRBV2|TRBD1|TRBJ1-4
TGTGCCAGCATAGGGACAGCCTTTGAAAAACTGTTTTTT
CASIGTAFEKLFF
>TRBV25-1|TRBD1|TRBJ1-4
TGTGCCAGCAGTGCTCGGACAGGATTAAATGAAAAACTGTTTTTT
CASSARTGLNEKLFF
>TRBV18|-|TRBJ2-3
TGTGCCAGCTCACCAATGCGAAAGGATACGCAGTATTTT
CASSPMRKDTQYF
>TRBV4-2|-|TRBJ1-2
TGTGCCAGCAGCCAAGCAGTAGACAGAAAGGGCTACACCTTC
CASSQAVDRKGYTF
>TRBV5-1|TRBD2|TRBJ2-3
TGCGCCAGCAGCTTGGCTACTAGCGGCACAGATACGCAGTATTTT
CASSLATSGTDTQYF
>TRBV6-5|-|TRBJ1-2
TGTGCCAGCAGTTACCAGGGCTATGGCTACACCTTC
CASSYQGYGYTF
>TRBV12-3/TRBV12-4|-|TRBJ1-1
TGTGCCCGGGGGGGGAACACTGAAGCTTTCTTT
CARGGNTEAFF
>TRBV19|TRBD1|TRBJ1-4
TGTGCCAGTAAGAGGACAGGGGGCGAAAAACTGTTTTTT
CASKRTGGEKLFF
>TRBV7-8|TRBD2|TRBJ2-1
TGTGCCAGCAGCCCATACGGGGGGGAGCAGTTCTTC
CASSPYGGEQFF
>TRBV6-1|-|TRBJ2-3
TGTGCCAGCAGTGAAAGCGGGACAGGCGGAGATACGCAGTATTTT
CASSESGTGGDTQYF
>TRBV6-5|-|TRBJ1-6
TGTGCCAGCAGGGGTCCCAGCTCCTATAATTCACCCCTCCACTTT
CASRGPSSYNSPLHF
>TRBV11-2|-|TRBJ2-7
TGTGCCAGCAGCTTACCAGGGGATTACGAGCAGTACTTC
CASSLPGDYEQYF
>TRBV10-2|TRBD2|TRBJ2-1
TGCGCCAGCAGTGTACTAGCGGGGAGCAATGAGCAGTTCTTC
CASSVLAGSNEQFF
>TRBV18|-|TRBJ2-1
TGTGCCAGCTCACCCGGTCCATTATCCTACAATGAGCAGTTCTTC
CASSPGPLSYNEQFF
>TRBV18|TRBD2|TRBJ2-5
TGTGCCAGCTCACCCTTGGGGTCGCGGGGGGGACGACAAGAGACCCAGTACTTC
CASSPLGSRGGRQETQYF
>TRBV5-1|-|TRBJ1-3
TGCGCCAGCAGCTTGGCAGGGACCTCTGGAAACACCATATATTTT
CASSLAGTSGNTIYF
>TRBV27|-|TRBJ2-1
TGTGCCAGCACCCCGGGGACCGTATACAATGAGCAGTTCTTC
CASTPGTVYNEQFF
>TRBV20-1|-|TRBJ1-2
TGCAGTGCGGCAGACTATGGCTACACCTTC
CSAADYGYTF
>TRBV7-2|-|TRBJ1-6
TGTGCCAGCAGCTTAGAAGGACTGAGGGAATCACCCCTCCACTTT
CASSLEGLRESPLHF
>TRBV6-1|TRBD2|TRBJ2-1
TGTGCCAGCAGTGAAGTGGGGGGGAGCTCCTACAATGAGCAGTTCTTC
CASSEVGGSSYNEQFF
>TRBV4-1|-|TRBJ1-6
TGCGCCAGCAGCCAAGTCGCCGGGGGGTATAATTCACCCCTCCACTTT
CASSQVAGGYNSPLHF
>TRBV11-1|-|TRBJ2-3
TGTGCCAGCAGCCTGACAGACGAGGGGGCAGATACGCAGTATTTT
CASSLTDEGADTQYF
>TRBV7-2|TRBD1|TRBJ1-2
TGTGCCAGCAGCTTTACAAAGGGACAGAGCTATGGCTACACCTTC
CASSFTKGQSYGYTF
>TRBV7-9|TRBD1|TRBJ1-2
TGTGCCAGCAGCTCGGACAGGACTACTAACTATGGCTACACCTTC
CASSSDRTTNYGYTF
>TRBV6-2/TRBV6-3|-|TRBJ2-7
TGTGCCAGCAGTCGGGGCGAGCAGTACTTC
CASSRGEQYF
>TRBV21-1|-|TRBJ1-1
TGTGCCAGCAGCCGCGTGCTAGCTACACATCGCACTGAAGCTTTCTTT
CASSRVLATHRTEAFF
>TRBV19|TRBD1|TRBJ1-1
TGTGCCAGTAGTATTAACAGGGGCACTGAAGCTTTCTTT
CASSINRGTEAFF
>TRBV20-1|-|TRBJ1-1
TGCAGTGCTAGACAGGCGACTGAAGCTTTCTTT
CSARQATEAFF
>TRBV6-5|TRBD1|TRBJ1-5
TGTGCCACCAGGGGGAATCAGCCCCAGCATTTT
CATRGNQPQHF
>TRBV4-1|-|TRBJ1-1
TGCGCCAGCAGCCAGAAAGGGAGGTTGAACACTGAAGCTTTCTTT
CASSQKGRLNTEAFF
>TRBV11-3|-|TRBJ1-5
TGTGCCAGCAGCTTAGATCGCGGTGAGCCCCAGCATTTT
CASSLDRGEPQHF
>TRBV5-1|TRBD1|TRBJ1-1
TGCGCCAGCAGCTTGACCGGGACAGGGTTTAACACTGAAGCTTTCTTT
CASSLTGTGFNTEAFF
>TRBV5-5|-|TRBJ2-5
TGTGCCAGCAGCTTGGCCCGGCGGGGCAGCCAAGAGACCCAGTACTTC
CASSLARRGSQETQYF
>TRBV5-1|TRBD1|TRBJ2-1
TGCGCCAGCACCCTTGGTGGGACAGGATACAATGAGCAGTTCTTC
CASTLGGTGYNEQFF
>TRBV5-5|-|TRBJ1-4
TGTGCCAGCAGCCCGAGGGGGGAGTGGAATGAAAAACTGTTTTTT
CASSPRGEWNEKLFF